This T cell receptor (beta chain) was captured in a study of vaccination and CD4 T cells after COVID-19. Study context: Comprising six males and four females, the convalescent participants counted two Hispanic individuals among them. Study results and caveats: 304 of 307 vaccine-specific clones from convalescent patients were spike mono-reactive.

The CDR3 has 14 residues. Trimming left V 7 bases short and J 0 bases short, with 10 bases between. Treatment denoted: approximately nine-day PBMC culture with coronavirus spike peptide pools or control peptides (ViraFEST assay). Before the COVID-19 pandemic (2011-2018), CD4+ T cells were obtained from the unexposed donor. CD4+ T cells that had been cultured provided DNA sequenced with the Oncomine TCR Beta short-read assay. TCRdb itself ran the PCR reads through MiXCR, one entry per CDR3 protein. Of 6,000 to 9,500 distinct CDR3 sequences listed, about 53% were seen once; the top ten hold approximately 19%. This clonotype appeared a few times. Its antigen is as yet unknown.

V is TRBV12-3 or TRBV12-4 and J is TRBJ1-3; D is undetermined. Sequenced material: CD4+ T cells from blood, cultured in vitro. The sequence was collected from a human donor in good health. DNA for the CDR3: TGTGCCAGCACTACTAGCTTCTCTGGAAACACCATATATTTT. It is translated as CASTTSFSGNTIYF.